Presented here are 20 T cell receptor beta chains from one specimen sequenced in a study of T cell changes during pregnancy in multiple sclerosis (dated by TCRdb to between 2019 and 2020). To prepare the library, the immunoSEQ multiplex PCR assay was applied. TCRdb stores this immuneACCESS table with in-frame sequences only. Part of the clones is absent; in the studies checked, under half of the shortfall reflects unresolved V genes, and no reason is known for the rest. The sample data list some 80,000 clones, and roughly 94% of these were observed just once. Over 1.3% of the sample comes from the top ten. The sequencing here drew on peripheral blood, taken before pregnancy. These receptors originate from a female donor with multiple sclerosis, enrolled in a pregnancy study.

The chain has TRBV11-2 and TRBJ2-7, with 7 bases matching TRBD1. Germline CDR1 is SGHAT and CDR2 is FQNNGV. CDR3 length: 13 amino acids. With V trimmed by 5 bases and J by 3 bases, 4 bases remained unmatched. This CDR3 reads CASSRGTVYEQYF. The CDR3 nucleotides read TGTGCCAGCAGCCGAGGGACAGTCTACGAGCAGTACTTC.

CDR3 residues: CASSGTGTHSGTQYF. CDR3 DNA sequence: TGTGCCAGTAGTGGAACCGGGACTCACTCGGGGACCCAGTACTTC. The V gene is TRBV19, the J gene TRBJ2-5; TRBD2 is a possible D gene (6 bases). Germline V lookup: CDR1 LNHDA, CDR2 SQIVND (reference sequence). The CDR3 runs to 15 residues. V dropped 5 bases and J dropped 7 bases, with 20 bases sitting between them.

Here the CDR3 reads CASDRGGDPQGTEAFF. CDR3 coding DNA: TGTGCCAGCGACCGGGGGGGGGACCCACAGGGCACTGAAGCTTTCTTT. This chain links TRBV7-9 with TRBJ1-1; the D gene is possibly TRBD1 (6 bases). From germline, CDR1 is SEHNR and CDR2 FQNEAQ (reference sequence). Deletions cut 8 bases from V and 4 bases from J, with 23 bases between. The CDR3 runs to 16 residues. Drawing the rest from reference TRBV7-9 and TRBJ1-1, the complete variable domain is DTGVSQNPRHKITKRGQNVTFRCDPISEHNRLYWYRQTLGQGPEFLTYFQNEAQLEKSRLLSDRFSAERPKGSFSTLEIQRTEQGDSAMYLCASDRGGDPQGTEAFFGQGTRLTVV.

This chain connects TRBV25-1 to TRBJ2-3, with 14 bases aligning to TRBD2. Germline lookup yields CDR1 MGHDK and CDR2 SYGVNS. Germline trimming cut 6 bases from V and 5 bases from J; bases unmatched to any gene: 7. The CDR3 has 16 residues. CDR3 nucleotide sequence: TGTGCCAGCAGCGCCCCGACTAGCGGGGGGGGAGATACGCAGTATTTT. Protein: CASSAPTSGGGDTQYF.

The rearrangement links TRBV10-3 to TRBJ1-1; tentatively, D is TRBD1 (6 bases). V shed 2 bases and J shed 6 bases, with 10 bases lying between them. The length of the CDR3 is 13 residues. Germline CDR1 reads ENHRY; CDR2 reads SYGVKD. CDR3 protein: CAISERTDAEAFF. In DNA, the CDR3 is TGTGCCATCAGTGAGAGGACAGACGCTGAAGCTTTCTTT.

The chain is built from TRBV19 and TRBJ1-1; perhaps TRBD1 as D (5 bases). Trimming removed 8 bases at V and 7 bases at J, with 14 bases between. The CDR3 extends over 12 amino acids. CDR1 is LNHDA and CDR2 is SQIVND in the germline V gene (reference sequence). The chain's CDR3 is CASLSQTDEAFF. Written as DNA, the CDR3 is TGTGCCAGTCTATCACAGACAGATGAAGCTTTCTTT.

This sequence joins TRBV7-2 and TRBJ2-3, with 9 bases lining up with TRBD2. Germline V gene lookup returns CDR1 SGHTA and CDR2 FQGNSA. This CDR3 region has 15 residues. Trimming at V came to 3 bases and at J to 5 bases, leaving 6 bases not matched to a gene. The CDR3 DNA sequence: TGTGCCAGCAGCTTCCCGCGGGGGGGCTTAGATACGCAGTATTTT. Protein sequence: CASSFPRGGLDTQYF.

V is TRBV9 and J is TRBJ1-2; 8 positions agree with TRBD1. V was clipped by 4 bases and J by 7 bases; unmatched bases: 12. Germline CDR1 is SGDLS and CDR2 is YYNGEE. The CDR3 spans 15 residues. The CDR3 region has the DNA TGTGCCAGCAGCTCTCACCCGGACAGGGTTCGTGGCTACACCTTC. Its translation is CASSSHPDRVRGYTF.

This chain connects TRBV30 to TRBJ1-4; weak D call: TRBD1 (5 bases). V was shortened by 5 bases and J by 5 bases, with 12 bases between the two germline ends. This CDR3 is built from 13 residues. The germline gives CDR1 GTSNPN, CDR2 SVGIG (reference sequence). The CDR3 coding sequence is TGTGCCTGGCACGGAGGGACCAATGAAAAACTGTTTTTT. Protein sequence: CAWHGGTNEKLFF.

This sequence joins TRBV15 and TRBJ1-1; possibly TRBD1 for D (6 bases). Deletions cut 5 bases from V and 1 base from J, with 14 bases between. The CDR3 contains 15 residues. Germline lookup yields CDR1 LNHNV and CDR2 YYDKDF (reference sequence). The CDR3 region has the DNA TGTGCCACCAGCCGAGGGAGAGGGGGGAACACTGAAGCTTTCTTT. As protein: CATSRGRGGNTEAFF.

This clone appeared once. V gene TRBV6-5 combines with J gene TRBJ1-2; D is uncertain. The CDR3 is 13 residues long. The V end lost 0 bases, the J end lost 6 bases, and 8 bases lay between the germline ends. The germline CDR1 and CDR2 sequences are MNHEY and SVGAGI. CDR3 nucleotides: TGTGCCAGCAGTTACTCGGGCAGAAATGGCTACACCTTC. It is translated as CASSYSGRNGYTF.

The chain combines TRBV7-9 with TRBJ2-2, with D hard to call. V was cut by 1 base and J by 4 bases, with 10 bases left in between. Germline CDR1 SEHNR, CDR2 FQNEAQ (reference sequence). This CDR3 contains 15 residues. The CDR3 DNA is TGTGCCAGCAGCTTAGGGCCTCCCCTCACCGGGGAGCTGTTTTTT. This translates into CASSLGPPLTGELFF.

The rearrangement uses TRBV7-8 and TRBJ2-1; a weak D match, TRBD1 (5 bases). V dropped 5 bases and J dropped 5 bases, with 16 bases sitting between them. The CDR3 consists of 15 residues. In germline, CDR1 is SGHVS, CDR2 FQNEAQ. The CDR3 here is CASSTGAITNNEQFF. CDR3 nucleotide sequence: TGTGCCAGCAGCACTGGGGCCATAACCAACAATGAGCAGTTCTTC.

The chain combines TRBV6-5 with TRBJ2-5; 10 bases align to TRBD2. The germline V gene has CDR1 MNHEY and CDR2 SVGAGI. J gave up 4 bases and V 6 bases, and 8 bases lay outside the gene matches. This CDR3 is built from 15 residues. The CDR3 sequence: CASRRLGLALETQYF. In nucleotides, the CDR3 is TGTGCCAGCAGACGACTGGGACTAGCGTTAGAGACCCAGTACTTC.

The chain uses TRBV18 and TRBJ2-3; 11 bases agree with TRBD2. The germline gives CDR1 KGHSH, CDR2 LQKENI. CDR3 length: 16 residues. V dropped 1 base and J dropped 4; count of bases not matched to a gene: 4. The CDR3 DNA reads as TGTGCCAGCTCACCACTAGCGGGGGGGAACCCAGATACGCAGTATTTT. Translated: CASSPLAGGNPDTQYF. Variable domain in full (rest from reference TRBV18 and TRBJ2-3): NAGVMQNPRHLVRRRGQEARLRCSPMKGHSHVYWYRQLPEEGLKFMVYLQKENIIDESGMPKERFSAEFPKEGPSILRIQQVVRGDSAAYFCASSPLAGGNPDTQYFGPGTRLTVL.

The rearrangement uses TRBV13 and TRBJ2-5; weak D call: TRBD2 (5 bases). The CDR3 contains 14 residues. Per germline, CDR1 PRHDT and CDR2 FYEKMQ (reference sequence). V lost 6 bases and J lost 2, with 13 bases in between. CDR3: CASRGRGLQETQYF. As DNA, the CDR3 is TGTGCCAGCAGGGGGAGAGGGTTGCAAGAGACCCAGTACTTC.

The chain recombines TRBV7-9 with TRBJ2-2, with a possible D match to TRBD1 (5 bases). The germline V gene has CDR1 SEHNR and CDR2 FQNEAQ (reference sequence). Between the trimmed V and J ends, which lost 3 bases and 5 bases, there was a span of 13 bases. This CDR3 contains 15 residues. CDR3 protein: CASSFSEGVTGELFF. CDR3 DNA sequence: TGTGCCAGCAGCTTCAGCGAAGGGGTGACCGGGGAGCTGTTTTTT.

The chain recombines TRBV4-1 with TRBJ1-1; possibly TRBD1 for D (5 bases). The CDR3 loop spans 14 amino acids. Trimming stripped 5 bases from V and 4 bases from J, with 14 bases between. In germline, CDR1 is MGHRA, CDR2 YSYEKL. CDR3 bases: TGCGCCAGCAGCTACCTTTCCGGGGGCACTGAAGCTTTCTTT. Residues: CASSYLSGGTEAFF.

The rearrangement joins TRBV7-6 to TRBJ2-2; 7 nucleotides line up with TRBD2. The germline V gene encodes CDR1 SGHVS and CDR2 FNYEAQ. V lost 4 bases, J lost 4 bases, and 12 bases stayed unmatched. This CDR3 comprises 17 residues. This CDR3 reads CASSYGGTTRPTGELFF. The DNA of the CDR3 is TGTGCCAGCAGCTATGGCGGGACTACGCGCCCCACCGGGGAGCTGTTTTTT.

The V and J genes are TRBV10-3 and TRBJ2-3; TRBD2 agrees at 8 bases. With 11 bases clipped from V and 3 bases from J, the junction kept 7 bases outside the gene matches. The germline CDR1 and CDR2 sequences are ENHRY and SYGVKD. The CDR3 covers 13 residues. DNA of the CDR3: TGTGCCGGCGGGGAGCGGGGGACAGATACGCAGTATTTT. It is translated as CAGGERGTDTQYF.